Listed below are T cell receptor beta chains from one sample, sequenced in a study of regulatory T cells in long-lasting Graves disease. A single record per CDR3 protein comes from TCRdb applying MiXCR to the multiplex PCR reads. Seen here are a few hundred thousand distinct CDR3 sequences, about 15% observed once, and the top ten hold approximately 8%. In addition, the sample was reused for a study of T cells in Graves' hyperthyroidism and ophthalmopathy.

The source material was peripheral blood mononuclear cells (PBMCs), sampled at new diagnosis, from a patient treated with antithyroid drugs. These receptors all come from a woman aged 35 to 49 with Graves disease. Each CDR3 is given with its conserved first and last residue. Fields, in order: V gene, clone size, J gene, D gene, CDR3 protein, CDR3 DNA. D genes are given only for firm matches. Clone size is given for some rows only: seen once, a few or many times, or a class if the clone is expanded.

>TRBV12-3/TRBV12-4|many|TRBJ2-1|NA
CASSLGVKAPFF
TGTGCCAGCAGTTTAGGGGTAAAGGCCCCGTTCTTC
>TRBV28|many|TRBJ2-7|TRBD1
CASSPYGTGGDEQYF
TGTGCCAGCAGTCCATACGGGACAGGGGGCGACGAGCAGTACTTC
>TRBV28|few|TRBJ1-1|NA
CASSQWGGDTGAFF
TGTGCCAGCAGTCAATGGGGTGGTGACACTGGAGCTTTCTTT
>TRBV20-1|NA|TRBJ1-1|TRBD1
CSARNPGTGRTEAFF
TGCAGTGCTAGAAACCCCGGGACAGGGCGGACTGAAGCTTTCTTT
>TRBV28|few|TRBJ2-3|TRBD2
CASSLTGTSGTDTQYF
TGTGCCAGCAGTTTAACCGGGACTAGCGGCACAGATACGCAGTATTTT
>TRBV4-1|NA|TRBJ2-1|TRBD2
CASSQAVAGVNEQFF
TGCGCCAGCAGCCAAGCGGTAGCGGGAGTCAATGAGCAGTTCTTC
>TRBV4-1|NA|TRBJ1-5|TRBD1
CASSRGQGAHQPQHF
TGCGCCAGCAGCCGAGGACAGGGGGCCCATCAGCCCCAGCATTTT
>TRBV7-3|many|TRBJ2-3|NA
CASSLLNTDTQYF
TGTGCCAGCAGCTTACTAAACACAGATACGCAGTATTTT
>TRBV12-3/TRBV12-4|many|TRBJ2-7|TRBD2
CASSSGGGEQYF
TGTGCCAGCAGCTCGGGAGGAGGCGAGCAGTACTTC
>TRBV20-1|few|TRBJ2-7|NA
CSARDGTLYEQYF
TGCAGTGCTAGAGACGGTACTTTATACGAGCAGTACTTC
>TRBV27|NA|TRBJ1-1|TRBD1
CASSPTTGGGAFF
TGTGCCAGCAGTCCGACTACAGGGGGGGGAGCTTTCTTT
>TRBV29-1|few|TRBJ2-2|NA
CSVGPNTGELFF
TGCAGCGTTGGACCTAACACCGGGGAGCTGTTTTTT
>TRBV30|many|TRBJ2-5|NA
CASQGGGETQYF
TGTGCCTCCCAAGGGGGAGGGGAGACCCAGTACTTC
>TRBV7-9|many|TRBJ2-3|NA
CASRDSQGRNTDTQYF
TGTGCCAGCAGAGACAGCCAGGGGCGAAACACAGATACGCAGTATTTT
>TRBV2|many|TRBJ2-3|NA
CAWVADTDTQYF
TGTGCGTGGGTAGCGGACACAGATACGCAGTATTTT
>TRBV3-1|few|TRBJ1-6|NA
CASKGELDSPLHF
TGTGCCAGCAAGGGGGAACTGGATTCACCCCTCCACTTT
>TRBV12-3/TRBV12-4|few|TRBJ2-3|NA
CASTSLESDTQYF
TGTGCCAGCACCTCCCTGGAGTCAGATACGCAGTATTTT
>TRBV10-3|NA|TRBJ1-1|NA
CAISERDSTEAFF
TGTGCCATCAGTGAAAGGGATTCCACTGAAGCTTTCTTT
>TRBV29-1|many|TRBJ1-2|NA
CSVVVASSNYGYTF
TGCAGCGTTGTGGTTGCCAGCAGTAACTATGGCTACACCTTC
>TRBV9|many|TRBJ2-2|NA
CASSVYGGNTGELFF
TGTGCCAGCAGCGTATACGGGGGCAACACCGGGGAGCTGTTTTTT
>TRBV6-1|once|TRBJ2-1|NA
CATTPRGSSYNEQFF
TGTGCCACTACCCCCCGAGGGAGCTCCTACAATGAGCAGTTCTTC
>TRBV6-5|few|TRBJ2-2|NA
CASSYFDRHTGELFF
TGTGCCAGCAGTTACTTCGACAGACACACCGGGGAGCTGTTTTTT
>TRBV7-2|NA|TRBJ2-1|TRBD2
CASSSSSGFSYNEQFF
TGTGCCAGCAGCTCTTCTAGCGGTTTCTCCTACAATGAGCAGTTCTTC
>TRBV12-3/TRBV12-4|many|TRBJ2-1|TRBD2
CASSFDGRANNEQFF
TGTGCCAGCAGTTTCGACGGGAGGGCAAACAATGAGCAGTTCTTC
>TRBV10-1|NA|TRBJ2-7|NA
CASSGGSSVYEQYF
TGCGCCAGCAGTGGAGGCTCGTCAGTCTACGAGCAGTACTTC
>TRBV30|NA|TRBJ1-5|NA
CAWSRAGTLNLAQHF
TGTGCCTGGAGTAGGGCAGGTACCCTCAATTTGGCCCAGCATTTT
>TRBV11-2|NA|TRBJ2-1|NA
CASSSLSGQAYNEQFF
TGTGCCAGCAGCTCCCTAAGCGGCCAGGCCTACAATGAGCAGTTCTTC
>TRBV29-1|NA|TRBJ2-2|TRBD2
CSVKGLAGQSTGELFF
TGCAGCGTTAAGGGACTAGCGGGTCAGAGCACCGGGGAGCTGTTTTTT
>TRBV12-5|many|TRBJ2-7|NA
CASGLGNYYEQYF
TGTGCTAGTGGTTTGGGCAATTACTACGAGCAGTACTTC
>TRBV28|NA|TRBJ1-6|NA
CASSLWGSRSPLHF
TGTGCCAGCAGTTTATGGGGCAGTCGGTCACCCCTCCACTTT
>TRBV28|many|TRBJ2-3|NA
CASSFGILALVGTDTQYF
TGTGCCAGCAGTTTTGGGATTCTAGCGCTAGTTGGCACAGATACGCAGTATTTT
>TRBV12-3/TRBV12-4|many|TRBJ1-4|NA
CASSQINEKLFF
TGTGCCAGCAGCCAGATCAATGAAAAACTGTTTTTT
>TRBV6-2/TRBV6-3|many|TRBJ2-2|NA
CASSTGIGELFF
TGTGCCAGCAGTACAGGGATCGGGGAGCTGTTTTTT
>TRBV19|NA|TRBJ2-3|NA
CASSPTPDGLGSTDTQYF
TGTGCCAGTAGTCCCACACCGGACGGCCTCGGGAGCACAGATACGCAGTATTTT
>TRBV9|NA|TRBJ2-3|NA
CASSVDPSLDTQYF
TGTGCCAGCAGCGTAGATCCTAGCCTGGATACGCAGTATTTT
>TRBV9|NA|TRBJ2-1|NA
CASQGQYNEQFF
TGTGCCAGCCAGGGGCAGTACAATGAGCAGTTCTTC
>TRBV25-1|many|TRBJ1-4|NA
CASSESLGEKLFF
TGTGCCAGCAGTGAGAGCTTGGGAGAAAAACTGTTTTTT
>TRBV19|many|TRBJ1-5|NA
CASRYRGSSVSNQPQHF
TGTGCCAGTAGATACAGAGGATCTTCGGTAAGCAATCAGCCCCAGCATTTT
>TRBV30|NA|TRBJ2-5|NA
CAWSGRLQETQYF
TGTGCCTGGAGTGGGCGTCTTCAAGAGACCCAGTACTTC
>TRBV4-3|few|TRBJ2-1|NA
CASSQDRSASYNEQFF
TGCGCCAGCAGCCAAGACCGGTCAGCCTCCTACAATGAGCAGTTCTTC
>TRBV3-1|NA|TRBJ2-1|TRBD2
CASNQVTSGRFRNEQFF
TGTGCCAGCAACCAAGTGACTAGCGGGAGGTTTAGGAATGAGCAGTTCTTC
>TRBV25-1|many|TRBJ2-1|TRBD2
CASSVGLAGMDEQFF
TGTGCCAGCAGTGTTGGACTAGCGGGTATGGATGAGCAGTTCTTC
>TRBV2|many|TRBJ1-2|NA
CASSDYKQSSYGYTF
TGTGCCAGCAGTGATTATAAACAGAGCAGCTATGGCTACACCTTC
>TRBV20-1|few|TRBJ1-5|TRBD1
CSARDREGNQPQHF
TGCAGTGCTAGGGACAGGGAGGGCAATCAGCCCCAGCATTTT
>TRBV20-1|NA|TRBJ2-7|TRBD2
CSARNLLSAGASYEQYF
TGCAGTGCTAGAAATCTCCTGAGCGCGGGAGCTTCCTACGAGCAGTACTTC
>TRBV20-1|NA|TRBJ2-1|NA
CSARGFGGPNEQFF
TGCAGTGCTAGGGGTTTCGGGGGCCCCAATGAGCAGTTCTTC
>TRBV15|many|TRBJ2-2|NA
CATRRGWNTGELFF
TGTGCCACCAGGCGGGGATGGAACACCGGGGAGCTGTTTTTT
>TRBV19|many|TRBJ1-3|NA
CASRGPRHGNTIYF
TGTGCCAGTAGGGGACCTAGGCATGGAAACACCATATATTTT
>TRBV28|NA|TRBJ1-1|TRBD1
CASTPGQGRTEAFF
TGTGCCAGCACCCCGGGACAGGGAAGGACTGAAGCTTTCTTT
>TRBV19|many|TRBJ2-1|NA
CASSTSLNNEQFF
TGTGCCAGTAGTACCTCCCTCAACAATGAGCAGTTCTTC
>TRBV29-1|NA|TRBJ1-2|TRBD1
CSASDRGNYGYTF
TGCAGCGCATCGGACAGGGGGAACTATGGCTACACCTTC
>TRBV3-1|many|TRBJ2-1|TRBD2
CASSQVASGRAENEQFF
TGTGCCAGCAGCCAAGTGGCTAGCGGGAGGGCTGAGAATGAGCAGTTCTTC
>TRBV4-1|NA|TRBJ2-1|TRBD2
CASSQGPPGLVNEQLF
TGCGCCAGCAGCCAAGGCCCCCCCGGACTAGTCAATGAGCAGCTCTTC
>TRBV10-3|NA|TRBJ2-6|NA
CAISESEGSGANVLTF
TGTGCCATCAGTGAGTCGGAAGGGTCTGGGGCCAACGTCCTGACTTTC